This T cell receptor (beta chain) originates from a study of T-cell memory formation after mild COVID-19. This clonotype occurred a few times. TCRdb redid the calling of the 5' RACE reads with MiXCR, one entry per CDR3 protein. The repertoire includes approximately 250,000 distinct CDR3 sequences, about 17% of them detected once, and roughly 20% sits in the top ten. The V end was cut by 0 bases, the J end by 3 bases, with 11 bases between. The CDR3 extends over 15 amino acids. Germline CDR1 is LGHNA and CDR2 is YNFKEQ. Sequenced sample: PBMCs or a T cell subset sorted from them (not recorded which). This clonotype was obtained from a man between 18 and 35 years old who had mild COVID-19 (a few samples of this study predate the infection). Cell type and time point are not known. The V call is TRBV4-2, the J call TRBJ2-5, with D possibly matching TRBD2 (6 bases). CDR3 in amino acids: CASSQDPGLKETQYF. The DNA for the CDR3 is TGTGCCAGCAGCCAAGACCCGGGACTTAAAGAGACCCAGTACTTC.